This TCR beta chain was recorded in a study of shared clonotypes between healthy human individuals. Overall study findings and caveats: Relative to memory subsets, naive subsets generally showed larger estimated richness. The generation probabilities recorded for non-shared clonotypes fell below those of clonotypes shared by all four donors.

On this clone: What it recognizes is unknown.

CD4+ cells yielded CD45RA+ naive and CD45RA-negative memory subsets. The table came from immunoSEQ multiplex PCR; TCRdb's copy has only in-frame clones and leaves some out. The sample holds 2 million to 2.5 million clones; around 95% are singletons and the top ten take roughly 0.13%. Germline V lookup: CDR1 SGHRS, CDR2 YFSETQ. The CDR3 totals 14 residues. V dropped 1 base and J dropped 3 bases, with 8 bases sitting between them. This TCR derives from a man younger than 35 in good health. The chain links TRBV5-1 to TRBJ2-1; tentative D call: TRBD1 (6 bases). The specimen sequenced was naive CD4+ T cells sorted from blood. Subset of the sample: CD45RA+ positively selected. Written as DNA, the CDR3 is TGCGCCAGCAGCTTGTTCAGGGGCTACAATGAGCAGTTCTTC. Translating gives CASSLFRGYNEQFF.